These 8 T cell receptor beta chains came from one sample sequenced in a study of blood T cell repertoires in COVID-19. The data were produced by immunoSEQ multiplex PCR, yet TCRdb's version contains in-frame clones alone and is incomplete. The sample has fewer than 250,000 clones, more than 75% seen once. Sequencing used PBMCs or T cells enriched from blood (not recorded which). The receptors come from a woman in her forties or fifties with acute COVID-19.

The rearrangement joins TRBV19 to TRBJ1-5; 9 bases match TRBD1. V shed 3 bases and J 5 bases; nucleotides not matched to a gene: 5. The germline CDR1 and CDR2 sequences are LNHDA and SQIVND (reference sequence). The CDR3 runs to 15 residues. CDR3 DNA sequence: TGTGCCAGTAGTATTCCCGGGACAGGGCATCAGCCCCAGCATTTT. It specifies CASSIPGTGHQPQHF. Drawing the rest from reference TRBV19 and TRBJ1-5, the complete variable domain is DGGITQSPKYLFRKEGQNVTLSCEQNLNHDAMYWYRQDPGQGLRLIYYSQIVNDFQKGDIAEGYSVSREKKESFPLTVTSAQKNPTAFYLCASSIPGTGHQPQHFGDGTRLSIL.

V is TRBV6-1 and J is TRBJ1-3, with D perhaps matching TRBD1 (6 bases). The CDR3 sequence is 16 residues long. In germline, CDR1 is MNHNS, CDR2 SASEGT. Trimming cost V 2 bases and J 3 bases, with 14 bases left between them. This chain's CDR3 is CASSESPQGFGNTIYF. CDR3 sequence (DNA): TGTGCCAGCAGTGAATCCCCGCAGGGGTTTGGAAACACCATATATTTT.

The chain links TRBV19 to TRBJ2-5; TRBD1 agrees at 8 bases. After removal of 6 bases from V and 4 bases from J, the junction contained 4 bases not matched to a gene. CDR3 length: 13 amino acids. Germline V gene lookup returns CDR1 LNHDA and CDR2 SQIVND (reference sequence). The CDR3 reads CASSGQGGETQYF. CDR3 bases: TGTGCCAGTAGCGGACAGGGTGGAGAGACCCAGTACTTC.

The chain couples TRBV29-1 to TRBJ1-5; D not certain. Deletions cut 6 bases from V and 0 bases from J, with 12 bases between. Germline values: CDR1 SQVTM, CDR2 ANQGSEA. The length of the CDR3 is 14 residues. The CDR3 DNA is TGCAGCGTAATCTATGACTCTAGCAATCAGCCCCAGCATTTT. Its translation is CSVIYDSSNQPQHF.

V gene TRBV4-2 combines with J gene TRBJ1-1; 10 bases map to TRBD1. The ends lost 1 base at V and 3 bases at J; junction bases unmatched: 5. Germline loops: CDR1 LGHNA, CDR2 YNFKEQ. The CDR3 is 16 amino acids. Written as DNA, the CDR3 is TGTGCCAGCAGCCAAGGGACAGGGGGTTGGGACACTGAAGCTTTCTTT. Translated: CASSQGTGGWDTEAFF.

This chain joins TRBV2 and TRBJ1-6; 8 positions agree with TRBD1. Germline-derived CDR1 and CDR2 are SNHLY and FYNNEI. With V trimmed by 6 bases and J by 8 bases, 3 bases remained unmatched. The CDR3 extends over 13 amino acids. This CDR3 is CASSPDRDSPLHF. For the CDR3, the DNA is TGTGCCAGCAGCCCGGACAGGGATTCACCCCTCCACTTT.

In the case of this clone: Relative to the germline gene, one junction end is altered; a read error may explain this. The chain links TRBV7-7 to TRBJ2-5, with 7 nucleotides matching TRBD1. The CDR3 runs to 16 residues. Looked up from germline, CDR1 is SSHAT and CDR2 is FNYEAQ (reference sequence). CDR3 coding DNA: TGTGCTAGCAGCCCCACGGGGACAGCTGCCCAAGAGACCCAGTACTTC. This codes for CASSPTGTAAQETQYF.

The chain carries TRBV11-2 and TRBJ1-6; the D is unclear. Trimming left V 3 bases short and J 7 bases short, with 10 bases between. Germline V lookup: CDR1 SGHAT, CDR2 FQNNGV. This CDR3 is built from 14 residues. The CDR3 nucleotides are TGTGCCAGCAGCTTCCAGGTACTCAATTCACCCCTCCACTTT. Its translation: CASSFQVLNSPLHF.